This T cell receptor (beta chain) was sequenced for a study of cytotoxic CD8 clonotypes in ibrutinib-treated CLL. Study as a whole: Following treatment for a median roughly twelve months, range 6 to 36, response samples were then taken. When averaged across all of the samples, the counts came to around 260,000 productive templates and 85,000 to 95,000 productive rearrangements.

The CDR3 extends over 12 amino acids. V lost 6 bases and J lost 10; bases outside the gene matches: 8. Germline assignment: CDR1 MNHEY and CDR2 SMNVEV (reference sequence). Target depth was 1 in 200,000 to 1 in 1 million T cells, about 10x per clonotype. The method was immunoSEQ multiplex PCR; TCRdb's version includes in-frame clones alone and lacks a portion of them. The sample includes about 120,000 clones, about 53% of them seen just once. Findings and limits, study-wide: Clonality went up at the time of ibrutinib response, stayed stable in sustained remission, and later dropped back toward its baseline level at progression.

This clone occurred many times. What it binds is not known. The V call is TRBV27, the J call TRBJ2-7; 8 nucleotides agree with TRBD1. The sequence was collected from a human donor with chronic lymphocytic leukemia. The sequences come from PBMCs, collected after 24 months of ibrutinib treatment. CDR3 bases: TGTGCCAGCAGCTTCTCAGGGGGCACTCAGTACTTC. Its protein product is CASSFSGGTQYF.